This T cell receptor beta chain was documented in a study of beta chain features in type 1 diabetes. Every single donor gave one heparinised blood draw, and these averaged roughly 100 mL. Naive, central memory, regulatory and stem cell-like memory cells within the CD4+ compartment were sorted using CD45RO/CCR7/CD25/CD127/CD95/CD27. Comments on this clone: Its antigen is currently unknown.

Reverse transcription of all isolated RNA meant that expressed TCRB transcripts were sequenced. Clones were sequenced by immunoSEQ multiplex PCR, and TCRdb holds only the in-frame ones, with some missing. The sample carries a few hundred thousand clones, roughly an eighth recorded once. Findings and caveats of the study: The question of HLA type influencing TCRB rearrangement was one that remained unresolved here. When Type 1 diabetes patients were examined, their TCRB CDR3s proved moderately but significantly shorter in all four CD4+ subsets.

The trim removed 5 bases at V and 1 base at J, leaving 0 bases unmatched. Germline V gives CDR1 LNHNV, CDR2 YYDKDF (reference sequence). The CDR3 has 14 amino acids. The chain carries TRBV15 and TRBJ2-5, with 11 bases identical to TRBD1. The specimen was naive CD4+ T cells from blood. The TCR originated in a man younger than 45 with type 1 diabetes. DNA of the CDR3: TGTGCCACCAGCGGACAGGGGGCCCAAGAGACCCAGTACTTC. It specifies CATSGQGAQETQYF.